This T cell receptor (beta chain) is from a study of CD8 T cells in ankylosing spondylitis. This clonotype was seen a few times. The antigen remains unidentified. Study-wide results and limits: Prior literature has documented some motif variants in synovial fluid and blood from reactive arthritis. Matched ankylosing spondylitis synovial fluid reportedly showed significant enrichment of disease-linked clones. Made up of 7 to 9 highly homologous variants, a TCR beta motif appeared characteristic of ankylosing spondylitis blood.

Libraries for TCR beta were made by quantitative 5'-RACE with molecular barcodes. TCRdb re-called the 5' RACE reads with MiXCR, one entry per CDR3 protein. The profile covers a few hundred thousand distinct CDR3 sequences, with about 18% appearing a single time and approximately 40% taken by the ten largest. J gave up 8 bases and V 7 bases, and 11 bases lay outside the gene matches. This CDR3 is 14 amino acids long. CDR1 SGHVS and CDR2 FQNEAQ come from the germline V gene. The sequence was collected from a male donor with ankylosing spondylitis. The V gene is TRBV7-8, the J gene TRBJ2-1; TRBD1 matches at 7 bases. Input material: blood, either unsorted or a sorted T cell fraction (not recorded which). The DNA for the CDR3 is TGTGCCAGCAACGGGGACGGGACAGTTGATGAGCAGTTCTTC. It specifies CASNGDGTVDEQFF.